The 19 T cell receptor beta chains in this list originate from one sample, sequenced in a study of blood T cells in healthy people across ages (dated by TCRdb to 2015 to 2017). Library construction relied on 5' RACE. The sample was run on an Illumina HiSeq 2500. The second PCR ran for roughly 7 to 11 cycles and used a J-beta primer mix along with a sample-barcoded 5' primer. Using fastp at Q25 and MiXCR, TCRdb reprocessed the public reads and kept productive beta chains. One record per CDR3 amino acid sequence lists the most common genes and DNA. This sample holds hundreds of thousands of distinct CDR3 sequences; about 30% were observed only once. The biggest ten clones account for 15% to 17% of the sample. The source material was blood. The origin of the receptors is an elderly woman in good health.

To note about this clonotype: A much larger clone lies a single base off, so this may be a read error. The chain links TRBV20-1 to TRBJ2-6; TRBD1 matches at 11 bases. Germline trimming cut 3 bases from V and 0 bases from J; bases unmatched to any gene: 4. The V gene's germline CDR1 is DFQATT and CDR2 SNEGSKA (reference sequence). The CDR3 runs 17 residues. DNA of the CDR3: TGCAGTGCTAGGCGGGGGACAGGGGGCTCTGGGGCCAACGTCCTGACTTTC. Its translation: CSARRGTGGSGANVLTF.

There are a few counts of this clonotype. The CDR3: CASSSGTGIKETGELFF. The CDR3 region has the DNA TGCGCCAGCAGCTCCGGGACAGGGATAAAGGAAACCGGGGAGCTGTTTTTT. J is TRBJ2-2 and V is TRBV5-1, with 9 bases matching TRBD1. CDR1 is SGHRS, CDR2 YFSETQ, per germline. The CDR3 runs to 17 residues. V dropped 3 bases and J dropped 5; count of bases not matched to a gene: 11.

Regarding this clonotype: This could be a read error, since a much larger clone is one nucleotide away. This chain connects TRBV20-1 to TRBJ2-1, with D perhaps assigned TRBD1 or TRBD2 (5 bases each). V was shortened by 5 bases and J by 3 bases, with 23 bases between the two germline ends. The V gene's germline CDR1 is DFQATT and CDR2 SNEGSKA (reference sequence). CDR3 size: 17 residues. The CDR3 DNA sequence: TGCAGTGCTCCAAAAGAGGGACGACCTACGCTCTACAATGAGCAGTTCTTC. Its translation is CSAPKEGRPTLYNEQFF.

This sequence joins TRBV6-2 or TRBV6-3 and TRBJ2-7; D is ambiguous. The CDR3 has 14 amino acids. CDR1 is MNHEY, CDR2 SVGEGT, per germline. Trimming stripped 0 bases from V and 2 bases from J, with 8 bases between. CDR3 sequence: CASSYSAAAYEQYF. CDR3 in DNA: TGTGCCAGCAGTTACTCTGCGGCAGCCTACGAGCAGTACTTC.

Concerning this clonotype itself: Germline is not matched at one junction end, which may reflect a read error. The rearrangement uses TRBV30 and TRBJ1-2; D call uncertain. Germline CDR1 is GTSNPN and CDR2 is SVGIG (reference sequence). This CDR3 contains 14 residues. The CDR3 bases are TGTGCCGGGAGGTCCAACGGGGTCGAGTATGGCTACACCTTC. It encodes CAGRSNGVEYGYTF.

This clonotype has a handful of counts. This may be a read error: a much more frequent sequence differs by one nucleotide. The V and J genes are TRBV20-1 and TRBJ2-7, with D possibly called TRBD1 or TRBD2 (5 bases each). The V gene lost 3 bases and the J gene lost 7 bases, with 22 bases spanning the gap. CDR1 and CDR2 (germline): DFQATT, SNEGSKA (reference sequence). CDR3 size: 15 residues. CDR3 nucleotides: TGCAGTGCTAGTGAAGTCCAAGGTCGGGGCAATGAGCAGTACTTC. This codes for CSASEVQGRGNEQYF.

The chain recombines TRBV28 with TRBJ1-2; no definite D call. Trimming left V 6 bases short and J 5 bases short, with 16 bases between. CDR1 is MDHEN and CDR2 is SYDVKM in the germline V gene. The CDR3 runs 14 residues. The CDR3 region is CASSPRRGSYGYTF. The CDR3 coding sequence is TGTGCCAGCAGCCCTCGCCGGGGAAGTTATGGCTACACCTTC.

This clonotype was detected only once. V and J are TRBV5-1 and TRBJ2-5, with D perhaps being TRBD1 or TRBD2 (5 bases each). The J call is doubtful: the DNA matches TRBJ2-7 better. The CDR3 is 17 amino acids. CDR1 SGHRS and CDR2 YFSETQ come from the germline V gene. The CDR3 nucleotides read TGCGCCAGCAGCTCGGGGATCGCAACAAGGGGTAAGGACGAGCAGTACTTC. Translating it yields CASSSGIATRGKDEQYF.

The chain recombines TRBV20-1 with TRBJ1-2; 7 positions match TRBD1. The CDR3 has 14 residues. Trimming removed 4 bases from V and 5 bases from J; junction bases left unmatched: 10. CDR1 and CDR2 (germline): DFQATT, SNEGSKA (reference sequence). The CDR3 nucleotides read TGCAGTGCTACCCGGGACAGTATTGCATATGGCTACACCTTC. This sequence encodes CSATRDSIAYGYTF.

This clonotype was recorded at least ten times. The V call is TRBV7-2, the J call TRBJ2-7; D is possibly TRBD2 (7 bases). V was clipped by 5 bases and J by 10 bases, with 21 bases between them. The length of the CDR3 is 14 residues. Looked up from germline, CDR1 is SGHTA and CDR2 is FQGNSA. The CDR3 nucleotides are TGTGCCAGCAGCCCAAGGGGGGGGGGGATGCCCCAGTACTTC. This sequence encodes CASSPRGGGMPQYF.

The chain joins TRBV7-2 to TRBJ2-1; TRBD2 is a possible D gene (8 bases). Deletions cut 1 base from V and 16 bases from J, with 17 bases between. Germline V lookup: CDR1 SGHTA, CDR2 FQGNSA. This CDR3 has 13 amino acids. Written as DNA, the CDR3 is TGTGCCAGCAGCTTAGAAGGGGGCGGGGGGATCTTCTTC. This encodes CASSLEGGGGIFF.

This clonotype has a count of ten or more. The rearrangement joins TRBV12-3 or TRBV12-4 to TRBJ2-3; D unclear. V was shortened by 7 bases and J by 5 bases, with 13 bases between the two germline ends. The CDR3 has 13 amino acids. CDR3 nucleotides: TGTGCCAGCAACCTCCTAGGATTAGATACGCAGTATTTT. Protein sequence: CASNLLGLDTQYF.

The chain combines TRBV7-2 with TRBJ2-1, with 9 bases matching TRBD1. The CDR3 totals 15 residues. CDR1 SGHTA and CDR2 FQGNSA come from the germline V gene. The J segment lost 2 bases and the V segment lost 6 bases, leaving 5 bases of the junction unmatched. CDR3 in amino acids: CASSPGTGTYNEQFF. CDR3 DNA: TGTGCCAGCAGTCCCGGGACAGGGACCTACAATGAGCAGTTCTTC.

There are a few counts of this clonotype. The genes are TRBV7-8 and TRBJ2-2; no firm D call. Trimming removed 5 bases at V and 4 bases at J, with 20 bases between. Germline CDR1 SGHVS, CDR2 FQNEAQ. The CDR3 runs to 17 residues. CDR3 in amino acids: CASSQTSQARPTGELFF. CDR3 coding DNA: TGTGCCAGCAGCCAAACGTCGCAGGCTCGGCCCACCGGGGAGCTGTTTTTT.

This clonotype has just a few counts. This may come from a read error, since a much larger clone is one base off. The chain couples TRBV29-1 to TRBJ2-3; TRBD2 matches 12 bases. The germline gives CDR1 SQVTM, CDR2 ANQGSEA. J gave up 1 base and V 7 bases, and 6 bases lay outside the gene matches. This CDR3 contains 15 residues. The CDR3 nucleotides read TGCAGCGATACCTGGACTAGCGGGGGCACAGATACGCAGTATTTT. Protein: CSDTWTSGGTDTQYF.

This clonotype was counted many times. A much more abundant neighbour one base away suggests this may be a read error. This chain joins TRBV5-6 and TRBJ2-7; tentative D call: TRBD2 (5 bases). The CDR3 consists of 14 residues. V lost 0 bases to trimming and J lost 3 bases, with 10 bases between them. The germline V gene encodes CDR1 SGHDT and CDR2 YYEEEE. CDR3 sequence reads: CASSLGGRCYEQYF. DNA for the CDR3: TGTGCCAGCAGCTTGGGAGGGCGCTGCTACGAGCAGTACTTC.

The chain combines TRBV30 with TRBJ1-1; D remains unclear. V lost 3 bases to trimming and J lost 1 base, with 9 bases between them. The germline V gene has CDR1 GTSNPN and CDR2 SVGIG (reference sequence). The CDR3 loop spans 13 amino acids. For the CDR3, the DNA is TGTGCCTGGAGGCACGGACCGAACACTGAAGCTTTCTTT. Translating it yields CAWRHGPNTEAFF.

On this clonotype: This may be a read error, as it is one base from a much larger clone. The J gene is TRBJ1-2, the V gene TRBV20-1, with D perhaps matching TRBD1 (6 bases). This CDR3 is 15 amino acids long. Germline V gene lookup returns CDR1 DFQATT and CDR2 SNEGSKA (reference sequence). Trimming took off 3 bases at V and 8 bases at J, with 22 bases between the two ends. Here the CDR3 reads CSASKLGQLRGGYTF. CDR3 coding DNA: TGCAGTGCTAGTAAGTTAGGACAGCTGAGGGGCGGCTACACCTTC.

The table lists this clonotype with a few counts. V usage is TRBV15 and J usage is TRBJ1-1; the D gene is possibly TRBD1 (6 bases). CDR1 and CDR2 (germline): LNHNV, YYDKDF (reference sequence). Between the trimmed V and J ends, which lost 1 base and 8 bases, there was a span of 17 bases. This CDR3 has 15 amino acids. This CDR3 is CATSRGFMGAREAFF. In nucleotides, the CDR3 is TGTGCCACCAGCAGAGGATTTATGGGGGCCCGGGAAGCTTTCTTT. Based on the CDR3 plus reference TRBV15 and TRBJ1-1, the full variable domain is DAMVIQNPRYQVTQFGKPVTLSCSQTLNHNVMYWYQQKSSQAPKLLFHYYDKDFNNEADTPDNFQSRRPNTSFCFLDIRSPGLGDTAMYLCATSRGFMGAREAFFGQGTRLTVV.